This T cell receptor (beta chain) derives from a study of beta chain features in type 1 diabetes. Unmatched junction bases numbered 1, after V lost 0 bases and J lost 4 bases. The CDR3 consists of 14 residues. CDR1 SGHTA and CDR2 FQGNSA come from the germline V gene. Overall study findings and caveats: Shorter templates might be favored by PCR, equally in patients and controls. More deletions and fewer insertions at VDJ junctions were found in patients with type 1 diabetes.

This clone has only a few counts. Its antigen is currently unknown. Expressed TCRB transcripts got sequenced, as all isolated RNA was reverse transcribed. This table comes from immunoSEQ multiplex PCR, and its TCRdb copy is limited to in-frame clones, with some not included. The sample records hundreds of thousands of clones, 17% being singletons. The V gene is TRBV7-2, the J gene TRBJ2-7; TRBD1 aligns across 9 bases. The sample comprised naive CD4+ T cells from blood. The source of this sequence is a woman between 18 and 29 years old in good health. The CDR3: CASSLAGTGYEQYF. As DNA, the CDR3 is TGTGCCAGCAGCTTAGCCGGGACAGGGTACGAGCAGTACTTC.